This T cell receptor beta chain was captured in a study of CD8 T cells in ankylosing spondylitis. Study-wide results and caveats: Characteristic of ankylosing spondylitis blood, it appeared, was a TCR beta motif comprising roughly eight highly homologous variants.

TCRdb reprocessed the 5' RACE reads with MiXCR, giving one entry per CDR3 protein. The sample lists roughly 400,000 distinct CDR3 sequences; about 20% were seen once. This clonotype was found a few times. The antigen is not known. This CDR3 has 12 amino acids. V lost 4 bases, J lost 5 bases, and 6 bases lay in between. Germline V gives CDR1 SGHTA, CDR2 FQGNSA. The sample taken for sequencing was blood, either unsorted or a sorted T cell fraction (not recorded which). The rearrangement uses TRBV7-2 and TRBJ1-3; D ambiguous. The receptor comes from a male donor with ankylosing spondylitis. CDR3 sequence reads: CASSYPRNTIYF. In DNA, the CDR3 is TGTGCCAGCAGCTACCCTCGAAACACCATATATTTT.